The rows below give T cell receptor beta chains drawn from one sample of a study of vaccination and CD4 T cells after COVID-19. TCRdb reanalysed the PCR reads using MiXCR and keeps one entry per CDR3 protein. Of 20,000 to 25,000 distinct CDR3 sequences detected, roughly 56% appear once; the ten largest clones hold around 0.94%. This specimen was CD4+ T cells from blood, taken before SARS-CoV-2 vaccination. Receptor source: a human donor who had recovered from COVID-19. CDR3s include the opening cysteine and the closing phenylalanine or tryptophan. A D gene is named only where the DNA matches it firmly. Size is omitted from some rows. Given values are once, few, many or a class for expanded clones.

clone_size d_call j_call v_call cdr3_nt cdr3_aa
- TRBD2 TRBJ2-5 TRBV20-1 TGCAGTGCTAGGGGACTAGCGGGAGGTCTCCAAGAGACCCAGTACTTC CSARGLAGGLQETQYF
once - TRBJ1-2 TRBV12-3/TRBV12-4 TGTGCCAGCTTCAACAGGGAAGGCTACACCTTC CASFNREGYTF
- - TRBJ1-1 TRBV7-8 TGTGCCAGCAGCTTAGATGACTACACTGAAGCTTTCTTT CASSLDDYTEAFF
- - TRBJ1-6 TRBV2 TGTGCCAGCAAGGTCAAATACTCCTATAATTCACCCCTCCACTTT CASKVKYSYNSPLHF
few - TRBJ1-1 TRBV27 TGTGCCAGCAGTTTAAGAACAGGGAAAGTGAACACTGAAGCTTTCTTT CASSLRTGKVNTEAFF
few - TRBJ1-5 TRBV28 TGTGCCAGCAGTTTAAACAGGTTTCGGAGTCAGCCCCAGCATTTT CASSLNRFRSQPQHF
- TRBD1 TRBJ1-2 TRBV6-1 TGTGCCAGCAGTCTGACAGGGGGAGTTAACTATGGCTACACCTTC CASSLTGGVNYGYTF
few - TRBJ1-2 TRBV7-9 TGTGCCAGCAGCTTAGAAGGACGGGCCCCTATCGGCTACACCTTC CASSLEGRAPIGYTF
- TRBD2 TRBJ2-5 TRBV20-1 TGCAGTGCTCCTCCCCCGACTAGCGGGAGGAGGGAGACCCAGTACTTC CSAPPPTSGRRETQYF
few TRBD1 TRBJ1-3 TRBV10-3 TGTGCCATCAGGCCAACAGGGGTAGGAAACACCATATATTTT CAIRPTGVGNTIYF
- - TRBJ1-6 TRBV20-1 TGCAGTGCTAGTGCCCAGGGAGATTCACCCCTCCACTTT CSASAQGDSPLHF
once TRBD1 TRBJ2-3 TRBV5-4 TGTGCCAGCAGCCTGGCGACAGGGTTGGCAGATACGCAGTATTTT CASSLATGLADTQYF
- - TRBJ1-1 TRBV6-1 TGTGCCAGCAGCCAAGGTTACACTGAAGCTTTCTTT CASSQGYTEAFF
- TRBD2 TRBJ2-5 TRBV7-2 TGTGCCAGCAGCTTACTGCAGGGTGGCGGGAGGCAAGAGACCCAGTACTTC CASSLLQGGGRQETQYF
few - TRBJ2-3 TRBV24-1 TGTGCCACCAGTTTGGCAATCACAGATACGCAGTATTTT CATSLAITDTQYF